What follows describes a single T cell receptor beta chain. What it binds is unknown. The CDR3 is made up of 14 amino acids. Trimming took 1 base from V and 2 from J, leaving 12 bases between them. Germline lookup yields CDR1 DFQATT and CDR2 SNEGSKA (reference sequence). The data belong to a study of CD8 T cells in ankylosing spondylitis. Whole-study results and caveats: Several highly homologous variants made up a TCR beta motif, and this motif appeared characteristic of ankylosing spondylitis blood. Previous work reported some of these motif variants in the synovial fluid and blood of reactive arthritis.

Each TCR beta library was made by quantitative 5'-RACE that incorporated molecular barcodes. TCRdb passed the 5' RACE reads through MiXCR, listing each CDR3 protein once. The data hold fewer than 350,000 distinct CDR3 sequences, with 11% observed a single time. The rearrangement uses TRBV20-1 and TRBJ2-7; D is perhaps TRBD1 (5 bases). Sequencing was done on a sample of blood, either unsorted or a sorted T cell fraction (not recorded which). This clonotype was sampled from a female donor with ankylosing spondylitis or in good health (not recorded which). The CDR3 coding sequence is TGCAGTGCTAGAGGAACAGGATACACCTACGAGCAGTACTTC. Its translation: CSARGTGYTYEQYF.